This TCR beta chain was obtained from a study of blood T cell repertoires in COVID-19. At the level of the study: Material from acute and convalescent COVID-19 was sourced from the United States, Italy and Spain.

A single count supports this clone. CDR3 size: 14 residues. CDR1 is MGHRA, CDR2 YSYEKL, per germline. Trimming took off 4 bases at V and 1 base at J, with 11 bases between the two ends. Per the original data handling: Counts of nucleated cells, estimated from reference gene primer amplification, were obtained. Method: immunoSEQ multiplex PCR; TCRdb's copy keeps in-frame clones and lacks some. V, J and clone size are taken as reported in that table, and D and trimming were inferred from the DNA itself. The data contain approximately 250,000 clones, around nine tenths of them seen just once; the ten biggest clones take up just under 9%.

J is TRBJ2-7 and V is TRBV4-1, with TRBD2 as a possible D gene (5 bases). The TCR originated in a man in his forties with active or convalescent COVID-19. The specimen sequenced was peripheral blood. The CDR3 protein is CASSRERGSYEQYF. CDR3 DNA: TGCGCCAGCAGCCGAGAACGGGGTTCCTACGAGCAGTACTTC.